These T cell receptor beta chains were read from a single sample in a study of shared clonotypes between healthy human individuals. Generated by immunoSEQ multiplex PCR, the TCRdb table keeps only in-frame clones and is missing some. The sample consists of around 500,000 clones, over 65% of them appearing once. Sequencing was done on a sample of PBMCs. The receptors originated from a woman in her thirties or forties in good health. Some clones in this sample may be carry-over from other donors' samples. CDR3s include the opening cysteine and the closing phenylalanine or tryptophan. A D gene is named only where the DNA matches it firmly. Size values are once, few and many counts, or a class for expanded clones, and some rows have none.

J: TRBJ2-3
D: TRBD1
size: once
V: TRBV10-2
DNA: TGCGCCAGCAGTGAGCCTAACAGGGGCACGCAGTATTTT
CDR3: CASSEPNRGTQYF

J: TRBJ2-6
D: .
size: .
V: TRBV29-1
DNA: TGCAGCGTTTTAATCGGAGCCAGATACTCTGGGGCCAACGTCCTGACTTTC
CDR3: CSVLIGARYSGANVLTF

J: TRBJ1-1
D: .
size: .
V: TRBV18
DNA: TGTGCCAGCTCACCGGGTGGGCAGGGGAACACTGAAGCTTTCTTT
CDR3: CASSPGGQGNTEAFF

J: TRBJ1-1
D: .
size: .
V: TRBV10-3
DNA: TGTGCCATCGGGGCCGGGAGGAACACTGAAGCTTTCTTT
CDR3: CAIGAGRNTEAFF

J: TRBJ2-1
D: TRBD2
size: .
V: TRBV11-3
DNA: TGTGCCAGCAGCGAGGGTTGGGCTAGCGGGAGTAATGAGCAGTTCTTC
CDR3: CASSEGWASGSNEQFF

J: TRBJ2-5
D: TRBD2
size: .
V: TRBV6-6
DNA: TGTGCCAGCAGTCTCGGACTAGCCACGGAGACCCAGTACTTC
CDR3: CASSLGLATETQYF

J: TRBJ2-3
D: TRBD1
size: .
V: TRBV29-1
DNA: TGCAGCGTAACCGGGACAGGGCTCACAGATACGCAGTATTTT
CDR3: CSVTGTGLTDTQYF

J: TRBJ2-7
D: TRBD2
size: .
V: TRBV7-9
DNA: TGTGCCAGCAGCCCTACTAGCGGGAGCTACGAGCAGTACTTC
CDR3: CASSPTSGSYEQYF

J: TRBJ1-5
D: .
size: few
V: TRBV27
DNA: TGTGCCAGCAGTTTTCGGCAGTATCAGCCCCAGCATTTT
CDR3: CASSFRQYQPQHF

J: TRBJ1-1
D: .
size: many
V: TRBV6-5
DNA: TGTGCCAGCTGGCAGTTCACTGAAGCTTTCTTT
CDR3: CASWQFTEAFF